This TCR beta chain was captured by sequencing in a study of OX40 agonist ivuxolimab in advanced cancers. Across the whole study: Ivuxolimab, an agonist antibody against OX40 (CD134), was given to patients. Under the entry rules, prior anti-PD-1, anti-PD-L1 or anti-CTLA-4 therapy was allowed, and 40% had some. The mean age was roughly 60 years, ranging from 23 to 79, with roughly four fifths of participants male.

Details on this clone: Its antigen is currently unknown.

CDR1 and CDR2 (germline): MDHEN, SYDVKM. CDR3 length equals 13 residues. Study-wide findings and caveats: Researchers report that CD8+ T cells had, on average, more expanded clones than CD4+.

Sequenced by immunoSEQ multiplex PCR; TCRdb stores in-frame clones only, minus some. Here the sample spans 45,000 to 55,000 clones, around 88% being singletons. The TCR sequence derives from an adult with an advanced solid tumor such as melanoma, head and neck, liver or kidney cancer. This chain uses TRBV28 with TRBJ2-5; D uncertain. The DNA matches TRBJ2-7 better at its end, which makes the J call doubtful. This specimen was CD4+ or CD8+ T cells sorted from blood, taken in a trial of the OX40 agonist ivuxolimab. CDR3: CASSLVQSYEQYF. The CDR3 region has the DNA TGTGCCAGCAGTTTGGTGCAGAGCTACGAGCAGTACTTC.